The clone carrying this T cell receptor beta chain was picked up a small number of times. The antigen is unknown. The data are from a study of T-cell reconstitution after alpha-beta-depleted transplantation in children. Study-level results: Newly produced T cells mostly accounted for T-cell counts and diversity one year post-transplant.

Library preparation (for TCRbeta) was performed with unique molecular identifiers. TCRdb reprocessed the PCR reads with MiXCR, giving one entry per CDR3 protein. This sample has about 300,000 distinct CDR3 sequences, with nearly 8% found just once. V was clipped by 3 bases and J by 0 bases, with 8 bases between them. The CDR3 runs to 14 residues. Here the sequenced sample was peripheral blood, taken 360 days after TCRalphabeta/CD19-depleted stem cell transplant. The V gene is TRBV12-3 or TRBV12-4, the J gene TRBJ2-5; a weak D match, TRBD1 (6 bases). The clonotype was recovered from a female patient aged 2 to 10 who had a stem cell transplant for Fanconi anemia, so the T cells may come from the graft donor. The CDR3 bases are TGTGCCAGCAGTTTGTGGACAGACCAAGAGACCCAGTACTTC. This sequence encodes CASSLWTDQETQYF.